A single sample is the source of the 25 T cell receptor beta chains below, sequenced in a study of chemoradiotherapy in HPV16-positive cancers. Measured with immunoSEQ multiplex PCR; TCRdb has only the in-frame clones, and not every one. Of roughly 5,000 clones listed, 76% are singletons. The sample was gathered from a patient who underwent chemoradiotherapy. These receptors were obtained from a human donor with HPV-associated anogenital cancer.

V gene TRBV7-8 combines with J gene TRBJ2-2; D not certain. This CDR3 contains 16 residues. Looked up from germline, CDR1 is SGHVS and CDR2 is FQNEAQ. With 2 bases removed from V and 4 bases from J, the gap between germline ends came to 14 bases. CDR3 protein: CASSLLSGSGTGELFF. Here the CDR3 DNA reads TGTGCCAGCAGCTTATTGTCAGGATCTGGCACCGGGGAGCTGTTTTTT.

The rearrangement uses TRBV2 and TRBJ1-5; D not certain. V was pared by 3 bases and J by 6 bases, with 15 bases between. Germline V gene lookup returns CDR1 SNHLY and CDR2 FYNNEI. CDR3 length: 15 residues. CDR3 nucleotide sequence: TGTGCCAGCAGTGACCTCTCAGGCTGGAGTCAGCCCCAGCATTTT. Amino acid sequence: CASSDLSGWSQPQHF.

This clone was found once. The chain's CDR3 is CASSEPSGGRGEAFF. For the CDR3, the DNA is TGTGCCAGCAGCGAACCATCCGGGGGGCGGGGTGAAGCTTTCTTT. The chain recombines TRBV7-8 with TRBJ1-1; tentative D call: TRBD1 (6 bases). Germline values: CDR1 SGHVS, CDR2 FQNEAQ. V shed 5 bases and J shed 7 bases, with 20 bases lying between them. This CDR3 has 15 amino acids.

The table lists this clone with a count of one. V usage is TRBV7-9 and J usage is TRBJ2-5; 8 nucleotides align to TRBD2. The trim removed 4 bases at V and 4 bases at J, leaving 17 bases unmatched. This CDR3 is built from 18 residues. The V gene's germline CDR1 is SEHNR and CDR2 FQNEAQ (reference sequence). The CDR3 DNA reads as TGTGCCAGCAGCTCTCTACCCGGGGGGGGATTAGGAGGAGAGACCCAGTACTTC. Protein product: CASSSLPGGGLGGETQYF. The full variable domain, rest sourced from reference TRBV7-9 and TRBJ2-5, is DTGVSQNPRHKITKRGQNVTFRCDPISEHNRLYWYRQTLGQGPEFLTYFQNEAQLEKSRLLSDRFSAERPKGSFSTLEIQRTEQGDSAMYLCASSSLPGGGLGGETQYFGPGTRLLVL.

This clone was observed a single time. The chain's CDR3 is CASCRDGLYNEQFF. The CDR3 DNA follows: TGTGCCAGCTGCCGCGATGGGCTGTACAATGAGCAGTTCTTC. This chain links TRBV14 with TRBJ2-1; D is ambiguous. Trimming removed 8 bases from V and 4 bases from J, with 15 bases in between. CDR3 size: 14 residues. Germline values: CDR1 SGHDN, CDR2 FVKESK.

The rearrangement links TRBV5-4 to TRBJ2-1; 9 nucleotides match TRBD2. V lost 2 bases, J lost 3 bases, and 12 bases stayed unmatched. The germline V gene has CDR1 SGHNT and CDR2 YYREEE (reference sequence). The CDR3 runs 18 residues. The CDR3 DNA reads as TGTGCCAGCAGCTTCCCGGGACTAGCTGACACTGGCTACAATGAGCAGTTCTTC. It is translated as CASSFPGLADTGYNEQFF.

The rearrangement uses TRBV19 and TRBJ2-3; TRBD2 matches at 10 bases. This CDR3 is 16 amino acids long. Germline assignment: CDR1 LNHDA and CDR2 SQIVND (reference sequence). V lost 5 bases to trimming and J lost 2 bases; unmatched junction nucleotides: 7. The CDR3 sequence is CASSPPLAGLTDTQYF. CDR3 nucleotides: TGTGCCAGTAGTCCTCCACTAGCGGGGCTCACAGATACGCAGTATTTT.

This chain uses TRBV9 with TRBJ1-1, with 8 bases lining up with TRBD1. The CDR3 has 19 residues. The V segment lost 4 bases and the J segment 4 bases; nucleotides outside the gene matches: 21. CDR1 is SGDLS, CDR2 YYNGEE, per germline. The CDR3 sequence is CASSPRRGTGGYVGTEAFF. DNA for the CDR3: TGTGCCAGCAGCCCCCGTAGAGGTACAGGGGGATATGTTGGCACTGAAGCTTTCTTT.

The chain couples TRBV9 to TRBJ1-1; no firm D call. The germline V gene has CDR1 SGDLS and CDR2 YYNGEE. The CDR3 runs to 13 residues. Trimming removed 2 bases from V and 2 bases from J, with 7 bases in between. CDR3 DNA sequence: TGTGCCAGCAGCGTTAGTCCCAACACTGAAGCTTTCTTT. It codes for CASSVSPNTEAFF.

This clone was counted once. DNA of the CDR3: TGTGCCAGCAGCGTAGGGTCCGGGGGCAGCCCTGGCGCTGAAGCTTTCTTT. Encoded protein: CASSVGSGGSPGAEAFF. The chain links TRBV9 to TRBJ1-1; D might be TRBD1 (6 bases). V lost 0 bases to trimming and J lost 6 bases, with 21 bases between them. CDR1 and CDR2 (germline): SGDLS, YYNGEE. This CDR3 spans 17 amino acids.

The V gene is TRBV25-1, the J gene TRBJ1-4, with 8 bases fitting TRBD1. V shed 5 bases, J shed 5 bases, and the junction held 4 bases outside the gene matches. CDR3 length equals 14 residues. Germline loops: CDR1 MGHDK, CDR2 SYGVNS. CDR3 in DNA: TGTGCCAGCAGTCGACAGGGGCTAAATGAAAAACTGTTTTTT. Its translation is CASSRQGLNEKLFF.

V usage is TRBV19 and J usage is TRBJ1-5; D call uncertain. The CDR3 is 13 amino acids. V gave up 8 bases and J gave up 5 bases, with 13 bases separating them. Germline V CDR1 and CDR2: LNHDA, SQIVND (reference sequence). CDR3 residues: CASLKGEHQPQHF. CDR3 coding DNA: TGTGCCAGTTTAAAGGGAGAGCATCAGCCCCAGCATTTT.

The V call is TRBV18, the J call TRBJ2-1; D possibly corresponds to TRBD1 (5 bases). This CDR3 is built from 16 residues. Per germline, CDR1 KGHSH and CDR2 LQKENI. Trimming stripped 5 bases from V and 10 bases from J, with 24 bases between. CDR3 in amino acids: CASSDRQQGFAREQFF. In DNA, the CDR3 is TGTGCCAGCTCAGACAGACAGCAGGGTTTCGCGCGGGAGCAGTTCTTC.

Here the CDR3 DNA reads TGTGCCAGCTCACCGGATACCGTGATGTGGGAAGCTTTCTTT. It specifies CASSPDTVMWEAFF. The chain combines TRBV18 with TRBJ1-1; D is uncertain. The germline CDR1 and CDR2 sequences are KGHSH and LQKENI. CDR3 length: 14 residues. The V end was cut by 3 bases, the J end by 8 bases, with 16 bases between.

This clone was seen more than once but under ten times. The CDR3 region is CASSYRAGDRDTQYF. Here the CDR3 DNA reads TGTGCCAGCAGTTACAGGGCGGGGGATCGAGATACGCAGTATTTT. J is TRBJ2-3 and V is TRBV6-5, with TRBD2 matching over 7 bases. CDR3 length: 15 amino acids. V lost 2 bases, J lost 5 bases, and 7 bases stayed unmatched. The V gene's germline CDR1 is MNHEY and CDR2 SVGAGI.

The gene calls are TRBV27 and TRBJ1-4; D remains ambiguous. Trimming stripped 1 base from V and 3 bases from J, with 3 bases between. CDR3 length equals 13 residues. Germline values: CDR1 MNHEY, CDR2 SMNVEV (reference sequence). Here the CDR3 reads CASSLLSNEKLFF. In DNA form, the CDR3 reads TGTGCCAGCAGTTTATTGTCTAATGAAAAACTGTTTTTT.

The chain employs TRBV6-1 and TRBJ2-2, with TRBD1 matching over 10 bases. This CDR3 is built from 14 residues. Germline trimming cut 7 bases from V and 7 bases from J; bases unmatched to any gene: 6. The V gene's germline CDR1 is MNHNS and CDR2 SASEGT. The CDR3 is CASIGDRGGGELFF. CDR3 coding DNA: TGTGCCAGCATTGGGGACAGGGGCGGCGGGGAGCTGTTTTTT.

This clone occurred a few times. V is TRBV7-2 and J is TRBJ2-3, with D unclear. CDR1 and CDR2 from the germline V gene are SGHTA and FQGNSA. Trimming stripped 5 bases from V and 3 bases from J, with 6 bases between. This CDR3 is 12 amino acids long. The CDR3 coding sequence is TGTGCCAGCAGCGACTTGACAGATACGCAGTATTTT. Translated: CASSDLTDTQYF.

This clone appeared a few times. The V and J genes are TRBV28 and TRBJ2-3; D gene ambiguous. The CDR3 consists of 12 residues. V dropped 6 bases and J dropped 2 bases, with 6 bases sitting between them. From germline, CDR1 is MDHEN and CDR2 SYDVKM. This CDR3 reads CASSTSTDTQYF. CDR3 DNA: TGTGCCAGCAGCACCTCCACAGATACGCAGTATTTT.

The chain's CDR3 is CASSLAGERGDTEAFF. Written as DNA, the CDR3 is TGTGCCAGCAGCTTAGCTGGGGAGAGGGGAGACACTGAAGCTTTCTTT. The chain links TRBV11-1 to TRBJ1-1; D is perhaps TRBD1 (5 bases). Germline loops: CDR1 SGHAT, CDR2 FQDESV (reference sequence). The CDR3 runs to 16 residues. The V end lost 0 bases, the J end lost 3 bases, and 14 bases lay between the germline ends.

This chain joins TRBV6-4 and TRBJ1-1, with 7 bases lining up with TRBD1. CDR3 length equals 14 residues. The germline gives CDR1 MRHNA, CDR2 SNTAGT. J was trimmed by 1 base and V by 7 bases; bases with no gene match: 6. CDR3 sequence reads: CASKDRDRNTEAFF. The CDR3 bases are TGTGCCAGCAAGGACCGGGACAGGAACACTGAAGCTTTCTTT.

V gene TRBV28 combines with J gene TRBJ2-3, with 8 bases identical to TRBD1. Per the germline V gene, CDR1 is MDHEN and CDR2 is SYDVKM. Germline trimming cut 10 bases from V and 5 bases from J; bases unmatched to any gene: 8. The CDR3 is 13 amino acids. CDR3 in amino acids: CAIGQGGGDTQYF. The CDR3 nucleotides are TGTGCCATTGGACAGGGTGGAGGAGATACGCAGTATTTT. The entire variable domain, with the rest obtained from reference TRBV28 and TRBJ2-3, is as follows: DVKVTQSSRYLVKRTGEKVFLECVQDMDHENMFWYRQDPGLGLRLIYFSYDVKMKEKGDIPEGYSVSREKKERFSLILESASTNQTSMYLCAIGQGGGDTQYFGPGTRLTVL.

This chain links TRBV11-2 with TRBJ2-2, with D possibly being TRBD1 (6 bases). Looked up from germline, CDR1 is SGHAT and CDR2 is FQNNGV. CDR3 length: 13 residues. V lost 7 bases and J lost 4, with 10 bases in between. CDR3 nucleotide sequence: TGTGCCAGCATCCCAGGGGTCACCGGGGAGCTGTTTTTT. Protein product: CASIPGVTGELFF.

This clone was counted a few times. The rearrangement uses TRBV4-1 and TRBJ2-5; 10 bases align to TRBD2. Trimming at V came to 3 bases and at J to 4 bases, leaving 5 bases not matched to a gene. Germline V CDR1 and CDR2: MGHRA, YSYEKL. CDR3 length equals 15 residues. CDR3 protein: CASSQHRTSGETQYF. Here the CDR3 DNA reads TGCGCCAGCAGCCAGCACAGGACTAGCGGAGAGACCCAGTACTTC.

This clone is large by share. The chain uses TRBV5-8 and TRBJ2-7; tentative D call: TRBD2 (6 bases). Trimming stripped 9 bases from V and 1 base from J, with 11 bases between. Germline V CDR1 and CDR2: SGHTS, YDEGEE. CDR3 length: 12 residues. The CDR3 DNA reads as TGTGCCACAGCGGGCAGTTCCTACGAGCAGTACTTC. Translating gives CATAGSSYEQYF.